The 8 T cell receptor beta chains below were found in one sample sequenced in a study of blood T cells in healthy people across ages. Sample-barcoded 5' priming and a J-beta primer mix drove a second PCR of roughly 7 to 11 cycles. MiXCR, applied by TCRdb to the 5' RACE reads, yields one record per CDR3 protein. In the table there are approximately 790,000 distinct CDR3 sequences, around two thirds of which are singletons. Sample: blood. The source is a man aged 25-40 years in good health.

This clonotype was observed a handful of times. This chain links TRBV29-1 with TRBJ1-2; possibly TRBD1 for D (5 bases). This CDR3 is 14 amino acids long. The germline V and J ends were trimmed by 4 bases and 1 base, with 13 bases remaining between them. Germline V gives CDR1 SQVTM, CDR2 ANQGSEA. CDR3 in amino acids: CSVGDVEYNYGYTF. In nucleotides, the CDR3 is TGCAGCGTTGGGGACGTAGAGTATAACTATGGCTACACCTTC.

The rearrangement uses TRBV6-6 and TRBJ2-4, with TRBD1 identical over 9 bases. The DNA end lines up better with TRBJ2-7; the J call may be wrong. Germline V gene sequence: CDR1 MNHNY, CDR2 SVGAGI (reference sequence). The CDR3 covers 15 residues. CDR3 loop: CASFSGGQGFYEQYF. CDR3 DNA sequence: TGTGCCAGCTTCTCCGGGGGACAGGGATTCTACGAGCAGTACTTC.

This clonotype has more than one count but fewer than ten. The genes are TRBV28 and TRBJ2-7; 7 nucleotides agree with TRBD1. The CDR3 sequence is 13 residues long. Per germline, CDR1 MDHEN and CDR2 SYDVKM. J gave up 5 bases and V 3 bases, and 4 bases lay outside the gene matches. CDR3 sequence (DNA): TGTGCCAGCAGTTTGGGACAGATGAACGAGCAGTACTTC. This codes for CASSLGQMNEQYF.

The chain uses TRBV10-3 and TRBJ2-7; 8 bases line up with TRBD2. V lost 6 bases, J lost 0 bases, and 13 bases stayed unmatched. Germline assignment: CDR1 ENHRY and CDR2 SYGVKD. The CDR3 runs to 17 residues. The CDR3 nucleotides are TGTGCCATCAGCGACGTTGAAGCGGGGGCCCCCTCCTACGAGCAGTACTTC. Translated, it gives CAISDVEAGAPSYEQYF.

This clonotype was counted between two and nine times. The chain joins TRBV20-1 to TRBJ2-4; the match to TRBD1 covers 9 bases. The end of the DNA fits TRBJ2-7 better, so the J call may be wrong. The germline gives CDR1 DFQATT, CDR2 SNEGSKA (reference sequence). This CDR3 is built from 15 residues. Here the CDR3 reads CSARTGTGSYYEQYF. DNA for the CDR3: TGCAGTGCTAGAACCGGGACAGGGTCCTACTACGAGCAGTACTTC.

The chain joins TRBV5-1 to TRBJ2-1, with unresolved D. The J call is doubtful: the DNA matches TRBJ2-7 better. Germline loops: CDR1 SGHRS, CDR2 YFSETQ. This CDR3 spans 16 amino acids. In nucleotides, the CDR3 is TGCGCCAGCAGCTTGGGACCATCGGCCACCTACAATGAGCAGTACTTC. Amino acid sequence: CASSLGPSATYNEQYF.

The CDR3 sequence is CASSLGIPETQYF. The CDR3 nucleotides are TGTGCCAGCAGTTTAGGTATCCCGGAGACCCAGTACTTC. This chain links TRBV12-3 or TRBV12-4 with TRBJ2-7; no clear D. The end of the DNA aligns better with TRBJ2-5, so the J call may be wrong. This CDR3 region has 13 residues.

Here the CDR3 reads CSATPLAAKYNEQFF. CDR3 DNA sequence: TGCAGTGCTACACCTCTAGCGGCAAAGTACAATGAGCAGTTCTTC. The chain combines TRBV20-1 with TRBJ2-1, with 7 bases identical to TRBD2. Losses at the gene ends were 4 bases for V and 4 bases for J; bases not matched to a gene: 10. The CDR3 contains 15 residues. The V gene's germline CDR1 is DFQATT and CDR2 SNEGSKA (reference sequence).